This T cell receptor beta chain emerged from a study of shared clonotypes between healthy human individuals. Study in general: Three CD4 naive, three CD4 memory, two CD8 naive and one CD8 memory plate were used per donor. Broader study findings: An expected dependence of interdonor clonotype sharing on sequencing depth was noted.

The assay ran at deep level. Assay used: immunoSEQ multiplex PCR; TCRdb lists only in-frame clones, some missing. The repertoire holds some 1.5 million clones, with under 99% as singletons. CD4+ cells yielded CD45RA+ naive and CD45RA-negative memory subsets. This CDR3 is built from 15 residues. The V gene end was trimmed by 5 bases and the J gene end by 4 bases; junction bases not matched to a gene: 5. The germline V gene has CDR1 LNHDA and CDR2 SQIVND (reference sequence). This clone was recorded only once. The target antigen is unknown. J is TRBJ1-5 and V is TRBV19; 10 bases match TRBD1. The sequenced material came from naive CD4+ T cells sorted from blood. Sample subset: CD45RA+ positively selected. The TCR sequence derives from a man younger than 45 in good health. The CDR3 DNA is TGTGCCAGTAGTCTCGACAGGGGGCGGAATCAGCCCCAGCATTTT. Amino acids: CASSLDRGRNQPQHF.